This TCR beta chain was profiled in a study of OX40 agonist ivuxolimab in advanced cancers. On the study more broadly: With ivuxolimab, an agonistic anti-OX40 (CD134) antibody, patients were treated.

CDR1 and CDR2 from the germline V gene are MNHEY and SVGAGI. Trimming cost V 0 bases and J 1 base; bases outside gene matches: 5. The CDR3 runs 16 residues. Method: immunoSEQ multiplex PCR; TCRdb's copy keeps in-frame clones and lacks some. Of roughly 65,000 clones listed, 90% are singletons. Sequencing used CD4+ or CD8+ T cells sorted from blood, obtained in a trial of the OX40 agonist ivuxolimab. This rearrangement joins TRBV6-5 to TRBJ1-1, with 7 bases aligning to TRBD1. The clonotype comes from an adult with an advanced solid tumor such as melanoma, head and neck, liver or kidney cancer. Written as DNA, the CDR3 is TGTGCCAGCAGTTACTCCATAGACAGGGAGAACACTGAAGCTTTCTTT. Translated, it gives CASSYSIDRENTEAFF.